The 13 T cell receptor beta chains below come from one sample, sequenced in a study of cytomegalovirus exposure and HLA in healthy donors. 60 Vbeta and 13 Jbeta primers were used in PCR. Profiled with immunoSEQ multiplex PCR; TCRdb holds only in-frame clones, not every one. The data contain roughly 93,000 clones, just over 75% of them singletons. Sequencing was performed on PBMCs. Receptors were obtained from a man aged 25 to 45 in good health and CMV-seronegative.

The chain employs TRBV7-3 and TRBJ2-5; a weak D match, TRBD2 (6 bases). CDR3 length equals 15 residues. Germline V gene lookup returns CDR1 SGHTA and CDR2 FQGTGA. V gave up 2 bases and J gave up 1 base, with 11 bases separating them. Written as DNA, the CDR3 is TGTGCCAGCAGCTTAGGGTCGGGGGTCCAAGAGACCCAGTACTTC. This encodes CASSLGSGVQETQYF.

The V call is TRBV27, the J call TRBJ2-2; TRBD1 matches 8 bases. The CDR3 spans 20 residues. Trimming at V came to 0 bases and at J to 4 bases, leaving 16 bases not matched to a gene. CDR1 is MNHEY, CDR2 SMNVEV, per germline (reference sequence). CDR3 sequence (DNA): TGTGCCAGCAGTTTATCCTTCGGCAGGGGGCAACTCCAGGGCACCGGGGAGCTGTTTTTT. It specifies CASSLSFGRGQLQGTGELFF.

This rearrangement joins TRBV6-5 to TRBJ1-4; 11 bases agree with TRBD1. This CDR3 comprises 15 residues. In germline, CDR1 is MNHEY, CDR2 SVGAGI. Unmatched junction bases numbered 6, after V lost 5 bases and J lost 7 bases. The DNA for the CDR3 is TGTGCCAGCAGTCGCGGGACAGGGGGAGGTGAAAAACTGTTTTTT. Its translation: CASSRGTGGGEKLFF.

The chain uses TRBV2 and TRBJ2-2; 7 bases match TRBD1. Trimming took 2 bases from V and 6 from J; bases not matched to a gene: 0. Per the germline V gene, CDR1 is SNHLY and CDR2 is FYNNEI. CDR3 size: 13 residues. Here the CDR3 DNA reads TGTGCCAGCAGTGAAAGGGGGCCCGGGGAGCTGTTTTTT. Its protein is CASSERGPGELFF.

This sequence joins TRBV27 and TRBJ1-1, with a possible D match to TRBD1 (5 bases). The V and J ends lost 7 bases and 5 bases respectively, with 23 bases between them. Germline CDR1 is MNHEY and CDR2 is SMNVEV (reference sequence). The CDR3 runs to 16 residues. CDR3 nucleotides: TGTGCCAGCACCAAGTGGGGCTCAGGAACTGTAACTGAAGCTTTCTTT. It specifies CASTKWGSGTVTEAFF.

This rearrangement joins TRBV27 to TRBJ1-2, with 9 nucleotides matching TRBD1. Germline V gene sequence: CDR1 MNHEY, CDR2 SMNVEV (reference sequence). This CDR3 is built from 12 residues. Trimming at V came to 5 bases and at J to 8 bases, leaving 3 bases not matched to a gene. The CDR3 is CASSTGGLGYTF. The DNA of the CDR3 is TGTGCCAGCAGTACAGGGGGCCTAGGCTACACCTTC.

The chain recombines TRBV29-1 with TRBJ2-2; 9 bases align to TRBD2. V lost 4 bases to trimming and J lost 3 bases; unmatched junction nucleotides: 9. The V gene's germline CDR1 is SQVTM and CDR2 ANQGSEA. There are 16 residues in the CDR3. CDR3 sequence reads: CSVVGGSGSYTGELFF. Here the CDR3 DNA reads TGCAGCGTTGTTGGGGGTAGCGGGAGTTACACCGGGGAGCTGTTTTTT.

V and J are TRBV11-2 and TRBJ2-2; D is unclear. Germline V gene lookup returns CDR1 SGHAT and CDR2 FQNNGV. CDR3 length: 13 amino acids. V was cut by 6 bases and J by 1 base, with 6 bases left in between. The CDR3 spells CASSRQNTGELFF. CDR3 bases: TGTGCCAGCAGTCGACAGAACACCGGGGAGCTGTTTTTT.

The sample holds a few counts of this clone. The genes are TRBV5-6 and TRBJ1-1; 7 nucleotides align to TRBD1. Germline V CDR1 and CDR2: SGHDT, YYEEEE. The junction had 5 bases not matched to a gene; V was cut back by 0 bases and J by 0 bases. This CDR3 spans 16 amino acids. This chain's CDR3 is CASSLESGGVNTEAFF. In DNA, the CDR3 is TGTGCCAGCAGCTTGGAATCAGGGGGAGTGAACACTGAAGCTTTCTTT.

This clone has just one count. The CDR3 nucleotides are TGTGCCAGCAGTCAGAGGGCAGATACGCAGTATTTT. Its protein is CASSQRADTQYF. This sequence joins TRBV6-5 and TRBJ2-3, with D tentatively TRBD2 (5 bases). The CDR3 covers 12 residues. The germline gives CDR1 MNHEY, CDR2 SVGAGI. V shed 5 bases and J shed 4 bases, with 7 bases lying between them.

This chain links TRBV25-1 with TRBJ1-2; 7 bases fit TRBD1. This CDR3 is 15 amino acids long. J was trimmed by 5 bases and V by 4 bases; bases with no gene match: 10. Germline CDR1 reads MGHDK; CDR2 reads SYGVNS. The CDR3 DNA reads TGTGCCAGCAGTGTACAGGGGAGGAGCGGATATGGCTACACCTTC. Translated: CASSVQGRSGYGYTF.

The V gene is TRBV10-3, the J gene TRBJ2-1; maybe TRBD2 (5 bases). The CDR3 loop spans 13 amino acids. The germline gives CDR1 ENHRY, CDR2 SYGVKD. The V and J ends lost 8 bases and 7 bases respectively, with 15 bases between them. The CDR3 protein is CAIEHSASNEQFF. As DNA, the CDR3 is TGTGCCATCGAGCATAGCGCGAGTAATGAGCAGTTCTTC.

The J gene is TRBJ1-2, the V gene TRBV5-4; D unclear. The V gene lost 0 bases and the J gene lost 6 bases, with 12 bases spanning the gap. Germline CDR1 reads SGHNT; CDR2 reads YYREEE (reference sequence). The CDR3 loop spans 14 amino acids. The CDR3 sequence: CASSLGGGFNGYTF. Written as DNA, the CDR3 is TGTGCCAGCAGCTTGGGAGGAGGTTTCAATGGCTACACCTTC.